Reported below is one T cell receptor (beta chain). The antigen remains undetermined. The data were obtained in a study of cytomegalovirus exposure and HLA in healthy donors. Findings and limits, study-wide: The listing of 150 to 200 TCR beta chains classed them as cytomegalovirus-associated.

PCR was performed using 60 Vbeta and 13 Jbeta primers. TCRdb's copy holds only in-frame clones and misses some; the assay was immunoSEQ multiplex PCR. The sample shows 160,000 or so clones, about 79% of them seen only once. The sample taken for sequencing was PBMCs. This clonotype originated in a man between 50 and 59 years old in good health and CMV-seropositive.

The CDR3 here is CAISSDRVFYNEQFF. The DNA for the CDR3 is TGTGCCATCAGTTCGGACAGGGTGTTTTACAATGAGCAGTTCTTC. The genes are TRBV10-3 and TRBJ2-1, with 8 bases identical to TRBD1. Germline V gene sequence: CDR1 ENHRY, CDR2 SYGVKD. The CDR3 is 15 amino acids. Unmatched junction bases numbered 7, after V lost 5 bases and J lost 4 bases.